This T cell receptor (beta chain) stems from a study of T cell clonotyping in hematopoietic cell transplantation. Study findings and constraints: Pathologically expanded recipient clonotypes increased progressively from day 30 to day 180 as diversity fell.

Time point described: recipient sample about 28 days before transplant, after cytoreduction. Recipients were bled about 28 days pretransplant and at posttransplant days 30, 100, 180. Note on this clone: Its target is unknown.

CDR1 is MNHNS and CDR2 is SASEGT in the germline V gene. This CDR3 region has 18 residues. V was clipped by 4 bases and J by 0 bases; unmatched bases: 9. Libraries were prepared by immunoSEQ multiplex PCR; TCRdb keeps only in-frame clonotypes and omits some of them. This sample has some 30,000 clones, with 60% to 80% found just once. The sequenced sample was peripheral blood mononuclear cells, obtained before stem cell transplant. The chain carries TRBV6-1 and TRBJ2-7; 13 positions agree with TRBD2. This TCR derives from a man aged 45-65 years with myelodysplastic syndrome. Some clones in this sample may be carry-over from other donors' samples. Here the CDR3 reads CASSGTSGRRALSYEQYF. The CDR3, as DNA: TGTGCCAGCAGTGGGACTAGCGGGAGACGAGCCCTCTCCTACGAGCAGTACTTC.